These 6 T cell receptor beta chains came from one sample sequenced in a study of shared clonotypes between healthy human individuals. Produced via immunoSEQ multiplex PCR; TCRdb's table is partial and in-frame only. This table has over a million clones, roughly 97% appearing once. The material sequenced was naive CD4+ T cells sorted from blood. Subset indicated: CD45RA+ positively selected. These receptors originate from a man younger than 40 in good health.

The count of this clone is one. The chain carries TRBV7-8 and TRBJ2-1; TRBD1 matches 9 bases. The CDR3 loop spans 15 amino acids. In germline, CDR1 is SGHVS, CDR2 FQNEAQ. After removal of 4 bases from V and 7 bases from J, the junction contained 8 bases not matched to a gene. CDR3 sequence reads: CASSSYRGLGNEQFF. CDR3 DNA sequence: TGTGCCAGCAGCTCATACAGGGGGCTAGGTAATGAGCAGTTCTTC.

The chain joins TRBV5-1 to TRBJ2-7; 8 bases agree with TRBD1. After removal of 0 bases from V and 2 bases from J, the junction contained 4 bases not matched to a gene. The V gene's germline CDR1 is SGHRS and CDR2 YFSETQ. The length of the CDR3 is 15 residues. CDR3 amino acids: CASSLAGTGPYEQYF. The CDR3 coding sequence is TGCGCCAGCAGCTTGGCGGGGACAGGCCCCTACGAGCAGTACTTC.

The chain carries TRBV29-1 and TRBJ2-7; TRBD2 matches 10 bases. This CDR3 region has 12 residues. Germline CDR1 and CDR2: SQVTM and ANQGSEA. J was trimmed by 7 bases and V by 7 bases; bases with no gene match: 7. The CDR3 spells CSANGLAAEQYF. The CDR3 nucleotides are TGCAGCGCTAACGGACTAGCGGCAGAGCAGTACTTC.

The rearrangement uses TRBV7-9 and TRBJ1-4; no clear D gene. The CDR3 totals 15 residues. V lost 6 bases and J lost 4, with 15 bases in between. Germline-derived CDR1 and CDR2 are SEHNR and FQNEAQ (reference sequence). The CDR3 is CASSYFLRSNEKLFF. The DNA for the CDR3 is TGTGCCAGCAGTTACTTTTTGAGAAGTAATGAAAAACTGTTTTTT.

In its sample, this clone was seen once. At the DNA level, this CDR3 is encoded by other sequences in the same sample as well. The chain employs TRBV5-1 and TRBJ2-1; 7 bases are shared with TRBD2. The CDR3 has 14 residues. Unmatched junction bases numbered 4, after V lost 7 bases and J lost 0 bases. Per germline, CDR1 SGHRS and CDR2 YFSETQ. CDR3 region: CASSRTSSYNEQFF. CDR3 nucleotide sequence: TGCGCCAGCTCCAGGACTAGCTCCTACAATGAGCAGTTCTTC.

V usage is TRBV19 and J usage is TRBJ2-2, with D maybe TRBD2 (6 bases). V was cut by 6 bases and J by 4 bases, with 12 bases left in between. Germline CDR1 reads LNHDA; CDR2 reads SQIVND (reference sequence). This CDR3 contains 14 residues. As DNA, the CDR3 is TGTGCCAGTAGGTGGAGGGTTGGCACCGGGGAGCTGTTTTTT. Its translation: CASRWRVGTGELFF.